This TCR beta chain came from a study of CD8+ T cells in alopecia areata. Study in general: Treated individuals took tofacitinib by mouth, 5 to 10 mg twice daily.

V lost 4 bases and J 3 bases, leaving 14 bases between the germline ends. Looked up from germline, CDR1 is SNHLY and CDR2 is FYNNEI. The length of the CDR3 is 15 residues. Once RNA had been extracted, it was reverse transcribed into cDNA to act as the sequencing template. Measured with immunoSEQ multiplex PCR; TCRdb has only the in-frame clones, and not every one. The sample has about 200,000 clones; roughly 70% are singletons. Sample treatment: oral pan-JAK inhibitor, 5-10 mg twice daily. The sequencing used CD4+ T cells sorted from blood, collected at approximately week 49, from a patient treated with tofacitinib. The TCR was taken from a human donor with alopecia areata. This chain joins TRBV2 and TRBJ2-3, with no clear D. CDR3 residues: CASSVHRVGTDTQYF. The CDR3 DNA reads as TGTGCCAGCAGTGTCCATAGGGTGGGAACAGATACGCAGTATTTT.